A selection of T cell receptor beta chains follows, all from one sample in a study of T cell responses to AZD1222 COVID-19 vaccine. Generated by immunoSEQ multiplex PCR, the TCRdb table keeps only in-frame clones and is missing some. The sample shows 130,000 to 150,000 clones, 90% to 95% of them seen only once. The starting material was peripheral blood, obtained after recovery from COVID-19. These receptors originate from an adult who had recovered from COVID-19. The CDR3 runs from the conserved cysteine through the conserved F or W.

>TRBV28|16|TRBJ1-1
CASKYPGTEMNTEAFF
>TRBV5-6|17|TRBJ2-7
CASSLAFLTGDLYEQYF
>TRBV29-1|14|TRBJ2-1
CSVGQGTNYNEQFF
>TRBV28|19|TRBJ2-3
CASSLFHPGPSIFADTQYF
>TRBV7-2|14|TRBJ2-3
CASSKGWITDTQYF
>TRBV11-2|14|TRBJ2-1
CATRDFRSYNEQFF
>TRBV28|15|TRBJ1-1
CATQGTPRRNTEAFF
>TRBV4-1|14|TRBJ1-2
CASSQDRRPYGYTF
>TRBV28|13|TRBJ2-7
CASSSGQSGEQYF
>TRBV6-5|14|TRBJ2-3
CASSRRLSTDTQYF
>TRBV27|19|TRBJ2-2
CASSLWGSPGEGRTGELFF
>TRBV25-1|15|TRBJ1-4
CASSEPDRFNEKLFF
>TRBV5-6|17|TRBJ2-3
CASSLIGTQKGSDTQYF
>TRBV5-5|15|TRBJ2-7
CASSPRLAGIYEQYF
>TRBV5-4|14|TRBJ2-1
CASSLAGIYNEQFF